These 5 T cell receptor beta chains share one sample of origin, sequenced in a study of cytomegalovirus exposure and HLA in healthy donors (dated by TCRdb to the late 2010s). Libraries came from the immunoSEQ multiplex PCR assay. The multiplex PCR relied on a mix of 60 forward primers for TCR Vbeta segments and 13 reverse primers for TCR Jbeta segments. Held by TCRdb, this immuneACCESS table contains in-frame sequences only and omits some clones. Under half of the omission traces to an unresolved V gene where checked; the cause of the rest is unknown. The sample table holds around 150,000 clones, of which roughly 10% were seen once. 1.8% of the sample lies in the top ten. Material for sequencing was PBMCs. These receptors all stem from a male donor in good health and CMV-seronegative.

With regard to this clone: This CDR3 is missing its conserved last phenylalanine or tryptophan, likely due to a read error. The rearrangement links TRBV5-6 to TRBJ2-6, with D tentatively TRBD1 (6 bases). The germline V gene has CDR1 SGHDT and CDR2 YYEEEE. The CDR3 consists of 15 residues. V was shortened by 5 bases and J by 4 bases, with 13 bases between the two germline ends. As DNA, the CDR3 is TGTGCCAGCAGACAAACAGGGTCCGGGGCCAACGTCCTGACTGTC. It is translated as CASRQTGSGANVLTV.

This clone occurred a few times. The chain links TRBV27 to TRBJ2-7; a possible D gene is TRBD2 (6 bases). This CDR3 is 11 amino acids long. Germline CDR1 is MNHEY and CDR2 is SMNVEV (reference sequence). V lost 11 bases and J 6 bases, leaving 14 bases between the germline ends. The CDR3 region is CASRDSLEQYF. In nucleotides, the CDR3 is TGTGCCTCCCGGGACTCCCTCGAGCAGTACTTC.

This clone was found a few times. The V gene is TRBV27, the J gene TRBJ1-5, with a possible D match to TRBD1 (5 bases). Looked up from germline, CDR1 is MNHEY and CDR2 is SMNVEV (reference sequence). The CDR3 runs 16 residues. Trimming removed 6 bases at V and 8 bases at J, with 23 bases between. CDR3 nucleotide sequence: TGTGCCAGCAGCCTCAGTGGGGCAGCGTATCTGGAGCCCCAGCATTTT. This sequence encodes CASSLSGAAYLEPQHF.

The gene calls are TRBV7-2 and TRBJ2-3; the D is unclear. The V end was cut by 4 bases, the J end by 6 bases, with 8 bases between. The germline CDR1 and CDR2 sequences are SGHTA and FQGNSA. CDR3 length equals 12 residues. This CDR3 reads CASSSYLDTQYF. The CDR3 DNA sequence: TGTGCCAGCAGCTCCTACTTGGATACGCAGTATTTT.

J is TRBJ2-7 and V is TRBV7-9; D call uncertain. V was cut by 5 bases and J by 1 base, with 15 bases left in between. Germline-derived CDR1 and CDR2 are SEHNR and FQNEAQ (reference sequence). The CDR3 spans 15 residues. The CDR3 bases are TGTGCCAGCAGCGACGGGTCTTTTTTATCCTACGAGCAGTACTTC. This encodes CASSDGSFLSYEQYF.